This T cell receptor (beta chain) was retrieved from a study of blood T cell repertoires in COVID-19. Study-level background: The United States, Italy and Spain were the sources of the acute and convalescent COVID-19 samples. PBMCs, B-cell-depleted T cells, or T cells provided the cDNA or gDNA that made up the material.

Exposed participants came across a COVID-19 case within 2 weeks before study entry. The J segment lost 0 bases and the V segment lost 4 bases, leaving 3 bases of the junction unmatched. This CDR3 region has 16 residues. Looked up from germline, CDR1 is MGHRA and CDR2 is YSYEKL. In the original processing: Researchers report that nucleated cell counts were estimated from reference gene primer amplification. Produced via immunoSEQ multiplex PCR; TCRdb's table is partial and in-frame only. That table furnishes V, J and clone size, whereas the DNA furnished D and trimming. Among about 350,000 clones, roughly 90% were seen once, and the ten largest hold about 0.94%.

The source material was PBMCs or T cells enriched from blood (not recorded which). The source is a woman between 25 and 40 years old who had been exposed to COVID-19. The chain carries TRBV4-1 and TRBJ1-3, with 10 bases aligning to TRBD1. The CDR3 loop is CASSPGQGTSGNTIYF. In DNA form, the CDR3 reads TGCGCCAGCAGCCCGGGACAGGGGACCTCTGGAAACACCATATATTTT.